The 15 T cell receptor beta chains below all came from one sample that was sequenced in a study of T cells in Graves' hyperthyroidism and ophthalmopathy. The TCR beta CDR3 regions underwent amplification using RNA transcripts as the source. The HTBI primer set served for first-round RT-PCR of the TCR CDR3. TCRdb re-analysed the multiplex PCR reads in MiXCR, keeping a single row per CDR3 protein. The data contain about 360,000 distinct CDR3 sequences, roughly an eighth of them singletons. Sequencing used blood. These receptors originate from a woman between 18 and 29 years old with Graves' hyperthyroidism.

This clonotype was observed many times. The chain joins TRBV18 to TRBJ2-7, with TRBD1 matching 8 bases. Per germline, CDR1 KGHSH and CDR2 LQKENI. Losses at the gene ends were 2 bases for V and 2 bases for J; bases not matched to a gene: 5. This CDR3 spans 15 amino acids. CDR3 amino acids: CASSPSQGATYEQYF. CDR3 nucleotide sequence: TGTGCCAGCTCACCATCGCAGGGGGCTACCTACGAGCAGTACTTC.

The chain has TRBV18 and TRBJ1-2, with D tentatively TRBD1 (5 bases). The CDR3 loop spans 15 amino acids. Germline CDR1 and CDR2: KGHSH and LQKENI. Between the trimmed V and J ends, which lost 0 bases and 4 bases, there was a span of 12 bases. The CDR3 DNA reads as TGTGCCAGCTCACCACCAAGCAGGGACGTCTATGGCTACACCTTC. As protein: CASSPPSRDVYGYTF. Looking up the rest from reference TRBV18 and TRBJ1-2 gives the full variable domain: NAGVMQNPRHLVRRRGQEARLRCSPMKGHSHVYWYRQLPEEGLKFMVYLQKENIIDESGMPKERFSAEFPKEGPSILRIQQVVRGDSAAYFCASSPPSRDVYGYTFGSGTRLTVV.

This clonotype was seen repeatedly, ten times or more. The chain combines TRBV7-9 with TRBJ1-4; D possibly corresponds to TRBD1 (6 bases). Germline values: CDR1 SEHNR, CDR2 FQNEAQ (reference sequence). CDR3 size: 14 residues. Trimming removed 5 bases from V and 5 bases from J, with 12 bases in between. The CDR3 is CASSLWTENEKLFF. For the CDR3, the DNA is TGTGCCAGCAGCCTGTGGACAGAGAATGAAAAACTGTTTTTT.

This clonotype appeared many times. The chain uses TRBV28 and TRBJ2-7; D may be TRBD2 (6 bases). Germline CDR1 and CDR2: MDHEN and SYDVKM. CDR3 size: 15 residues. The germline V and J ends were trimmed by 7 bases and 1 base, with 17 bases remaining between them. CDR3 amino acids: CASIATSPASYEQYF. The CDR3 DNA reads TGTGCCAGCATCGCGACTAGTCCAGCTTCCTACGAGCAGTACTTC.

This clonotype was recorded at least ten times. For the CDR3, the DNA is TGTGCCAGCAGTTTAAAATCTATGTGGGGCGCGGGAGGAACTGAAGCTTTCTTT. Translating gives CASSLKSMWGAGGTEAFF. V is TRBV12-3 or TRBV12-4 and J is TRBJ1-1, with D perhaps TRBD1 (5 bases). The V and J ends lost 2 bases and 5 bases respectively, with 24 bases between them. This CDR3 comprises 18 residues.

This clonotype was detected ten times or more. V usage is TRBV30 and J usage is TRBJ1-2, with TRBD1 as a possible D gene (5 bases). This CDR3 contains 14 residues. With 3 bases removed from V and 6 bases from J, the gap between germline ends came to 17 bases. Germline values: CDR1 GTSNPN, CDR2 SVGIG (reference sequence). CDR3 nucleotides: TGTGCCTGGAGAGCGGGACCAACATTGAATGGCTACACCTTC. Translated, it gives CAWRAGPTLNGYTF. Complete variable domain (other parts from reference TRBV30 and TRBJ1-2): SQTIHQWPATLVQPVGSPLSLECTVEGTSNPNLYWYRQAAGRGLQLLFYSVGIGQISSEVPQNLSASRPQDRQFILSSKKLLLSDSGFYLCAWRAGPTLNGYTFGSGTRLTVV.

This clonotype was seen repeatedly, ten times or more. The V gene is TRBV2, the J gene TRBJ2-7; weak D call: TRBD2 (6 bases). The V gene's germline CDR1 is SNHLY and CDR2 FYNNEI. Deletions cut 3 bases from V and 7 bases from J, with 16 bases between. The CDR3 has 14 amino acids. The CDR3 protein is CASSEEGSRGEQYF. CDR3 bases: TGTGCCAGCAGTGAGGAAGGGTCTCGGGGGGAGCAGTACTTC.

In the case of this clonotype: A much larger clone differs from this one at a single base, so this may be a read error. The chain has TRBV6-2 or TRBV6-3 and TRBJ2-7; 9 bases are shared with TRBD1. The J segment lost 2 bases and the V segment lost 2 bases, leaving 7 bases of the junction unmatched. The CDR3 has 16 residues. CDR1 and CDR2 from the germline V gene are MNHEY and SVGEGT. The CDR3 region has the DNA TGTGCCAGCAGTTACCCGGGACAGGGAAGGACCTACGAGCAGTACTTC. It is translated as CASSYPGQGRTYEQYF.

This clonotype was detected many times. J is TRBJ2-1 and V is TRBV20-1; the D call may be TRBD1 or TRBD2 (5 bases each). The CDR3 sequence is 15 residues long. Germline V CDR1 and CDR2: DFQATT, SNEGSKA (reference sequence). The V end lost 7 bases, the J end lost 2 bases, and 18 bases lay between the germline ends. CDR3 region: CSVPGQGIPYNEQFF. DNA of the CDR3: TGCAGTGTGCCGGGGCAGGGCATCCCCTACAATGAGCAGTTCTTC.

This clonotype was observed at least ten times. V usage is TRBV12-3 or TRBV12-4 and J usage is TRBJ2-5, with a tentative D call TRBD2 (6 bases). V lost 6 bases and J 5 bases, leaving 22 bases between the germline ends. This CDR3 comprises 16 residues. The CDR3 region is CASSQPTSPSTETQYF. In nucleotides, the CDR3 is TGTGCCAGCAGCCAACCTACTAGCCCGAGCACGGAGACCCAGTACTTC.

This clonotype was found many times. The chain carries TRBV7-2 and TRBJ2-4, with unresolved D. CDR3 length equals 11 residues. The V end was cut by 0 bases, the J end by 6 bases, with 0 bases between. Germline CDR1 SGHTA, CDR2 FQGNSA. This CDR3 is CASSLANIQYF. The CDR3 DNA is TGTGCCAGCAGCTTAGCAAACATTCAGTACTTC.

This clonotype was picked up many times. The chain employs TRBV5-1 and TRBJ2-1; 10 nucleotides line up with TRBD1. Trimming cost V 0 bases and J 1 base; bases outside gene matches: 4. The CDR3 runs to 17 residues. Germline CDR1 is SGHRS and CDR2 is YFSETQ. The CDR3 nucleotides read TGCGCCAGCAGCTTGGTGGCGGGACAGGGGTCCTACAATGAGCAGTTCTTC. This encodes CASSLVAGQGSYNEQFF. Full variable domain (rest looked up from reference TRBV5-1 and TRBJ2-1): KAGVTQTPRYLIKTRGQQVTLSCSPISGHRSVSWYQQTPGQGLQFLFEYFSETQRNKGNFPGRFSGRQFSNSRSEMNVSTLELGDSALYLCASSLVAGQGSYNEQFFGPGTRLTVL.

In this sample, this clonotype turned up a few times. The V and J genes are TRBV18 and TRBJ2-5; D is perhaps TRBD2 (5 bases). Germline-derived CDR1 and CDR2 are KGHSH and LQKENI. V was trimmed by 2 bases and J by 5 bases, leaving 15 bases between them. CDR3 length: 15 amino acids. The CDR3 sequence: CASSPGVEGWETQYF. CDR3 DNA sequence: TGTGCCAGCTCACCAGGAGTAGAGGGTTGGGAGACCCAGTACTTC.

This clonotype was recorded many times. This chain's CDR3 is CASSLDGSYNSPLHF. CDR3 sequence (DNA): TGTGCCAGCAGCTTGGACGGCTCCTATAATTCACCCCTCCACTTT. The chain couples TRBV5-6 to TRBJ1-6; D is unresolved. The CDR3 extends over 15 amino acids. The V gene's germline CDR1 is SGHDT and CDR2 YYEEEE. The germline V and J ends were trimmed by 0 bases and 0 bases, with 4 bases remaining between them.

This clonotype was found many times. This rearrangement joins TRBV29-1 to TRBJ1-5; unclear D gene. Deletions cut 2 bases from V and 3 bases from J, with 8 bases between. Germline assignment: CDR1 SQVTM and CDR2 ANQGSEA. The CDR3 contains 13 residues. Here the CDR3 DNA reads TGCAGCGTTGAAATTGCGCCCAATCAGCCCCAGCATTTT. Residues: CSVEIAPNQPQHF.